This T cell receptor (beta chain) appears in the sequencing data of a study of control samples from healthy donors and cancer patients. Per germline, CDR1 MNHNY and CDR2 SVGAGI (reference sequence). V gave up 0 bases and J gave up 7 bases, with 4 bases separating them. There are 11 residues in the CDR3. Clones were read by immunoSEQ multiplex PCR, and TCRdb kept only the in-frame ones, dropping some. The sample contains under 200,000 clones, 90% to 95% of which appear only once. This TCR came from a woman aged 25-40 years in good health. Material for sequencing was blood. The V gene is TRBV6-6, the J gene TRBJ2-7; D is uncertain. The CDR3 DNA follows: TGTGCCAGCAGTTACTCGGCGGAGCAGTACTTC. Amino acid sequence: CASSYSAEQYF.